A selection of T cell receptor beta chains follows, all from one sample in a study of control samples from healthy donors and cancer patients. Clones were read by immunoSEQ multiplex PCR, and TCRdb kept only the in-frame ones, dropping some. The table records hundreds of thousands of clones, 80% to 95% of them present only once. The specimen sequenced was PBMCs. The receptors come from a man between 40 and 49 years old with head and neck cancer. The CDR3 runs from the conserved cysteine through the conserved F or W. The order of the fields is CDR3 DNA, CDR3 protein, V gene, J gene, clone size, D gene. A D gene is named only where the DNA matches it firmly. Only part of the rows carry a size: once, few, many, or a class if the clone is expanded.

TGTGCCAGCAGGTCTGAATCCCAATTTAACTATGGCTACACCTTC	CASRSESQFNYGYTF	TRBV6-5	TRBJ1-2	NA	NA
TGTGCCAGCAGCCAACGCCGGGACAGCTATGGCTACACCTTC	CASSQRRDSYGYTF	TRBV16	TRBJ1-2	NA	TRBD1
TGCAGCGTTGCGAGTAGAACCTTCAATGAGCAGTTCTTC	CSVASRTFNEQFF	TRBV29-1	TRBJ2-1	NA	NA
TGTGCCAGCAGTTACTCCGGACTAGCGGGGCGCAAGACCCAGTACTTC	CASSYSGLAGRKTQYF	TRBV6-2/TRBV6-3	TRBJ2-5	NA	TRBD2
TGCGCCAGCAGCTTGGAACTCAGACTAGCGGGGGGGTTAGATACGCAGTATTTT	CASSLELRLAGGLDTQYF	TRBV5-1	TRBJ2-3	NA	TRBD2
TGTGCCAGCACCCGGACAGGGGGCGACTATGGCTACACCTTC	CASTRTGGDYGYTF	TRBV28	TRBJ1-2	NA	TRBD1
TGTGCCAGCGGCGACAGGTGGGAGCAGTACTTC	CASGDRWEQYF	TRBV27	TRBJ2-7	NA	NA
TGTGCCAGCAGATTAGGCGACAGGTTTCGCTCTGGAAACACCATATATTTT	CASRLGDRFRSGNTIYF	TRBV11-2	TRBJ1-3	NA	NA
TGTGCCAGCAGTTGGAAGGCCCCAGGGGGCGATCAGCCCCAGCATTTT	CASSWKAPGGDQPQHF	TRBV7-2	TRBJ1-5	few	TRBD1
TGTGCCAGTTGGACGGGTGGGTTAAGGGCCGCAGAGACCCAGTACTTC	CASWTGGLRAAETQYF	TRBV28	TRBJ2-5	NA	NA
TGTGCCAGCAGCCACCCCCCAGGGGGACAGGGGTTCGTTACTGAAGCTTTCTTT	CASSHPPGGQGFVTEAFF	TRBV3-1/TRBV3-2	TRBJ1-1	NA	TRBD1
TGTGCCAGCAGCTTAGGACTGCCCGCCGATGAGCAGTTCTTC	CASSLGLPADEQFF	TRBV7-4	TRBJ2-1	NA	NA
TGTGCCAGCAGCTGGGGACAGGGTGTACAGAATTCACCCCTCCACTTT	CASSWGQGVQNSPLHF	TRBV5-5	TRBJ1-6	NA	TRBD1
TGCAGCGTTATGCTAGGACCGAACACTGAAGCTTTCTTT	CSVMLGPNTEAFF	TRBV29-1	TRBJ1-1	NA	NA
TGTGCCAGCAGCCCACCGGACTCTCTAGGGGGCGCGGATGGCTACACCTTC	CASSPPDSLGGADGYTF	TRBV27	TRBJ1-2	NA	TRBD1
TGTGCCAGCAGTTTGGGGGACTCAAGCACAGATACGCAGTATTTT	CASSLGDSSTDTQYF	TRBV27	TRBJ2-3	NA	NA
TGTGCCAGCAGAAACGGTGGCAGCTCCATCCAGACCCAGTACTTC	CASRNGGSSIQTQYF	TRBV5-4	TRBJ2-5	NA	NA
TGTGCCAGCAGGGGGACAGCCTCCTACAATGAGCAGTTCTTC	CASRGTASYNEQFF	TRBV6-5	TRBJ2-1	NA	TRBD1
TGTGCCAGCAGTTTTTTACAGGGTGAGGCCACTGAAGCTTTCTTT	CASSFLQGEATEAFF	TRBV27	TRBJ1-1	NA	NA
TGTGCCACCAGTAATGAATTGGCACCTCTTTTCAGTCATGAGCAGTTCTTC	CATSNELAPLFSHEQFF	TRBV24-1	TRBJ2-1	NA	NA
TGTGCCAGCAGTTCGCGGACAGTTAACTATGGCTACACCTTC	CASSSRTVNYGYTF	TRBV2	TRBJ1-2	NA	NA
TGTGCCAGTAGACACTTGTCCGGGTCCGAAAATCAGCCCCAGCATTTT	CASRHLSGSENQPQHF	TRBV19	TRBJ1-5	few	NA
TGTGCCAGCAGTCCGGCGGGTCCCAATTCACCCCTCCACTTT	CASSPAGPNSPLHF	TRBV28	TRBJ1-6	NA	NA
TGCGCCAGCAGCTTACAAGCGGGAGACCCCTACGAGCAGTACTTC	CASSLQAGDPYEQYF	TRBV5-1	TRBJ2-7	NA	TRBD2
TGTGCCAGTAACTTACAGGGCCGGGGGAACACTGAAGCTTTCTTT	CASNLQGRGNTEAFF	TRBV19	TRBJ1-1	NA	NA
TGTGCCAGTAGTATACGGGGACTAGCGGGAGGTGATGAGCAGTTCTTC	CASSIRGLAGGDEQFF	TRBV19	TRBJ2-1	once	TRBD2
TGTGCCAGCAGCCAGATAACAGGGGCCTCTAACTATGGCTACACCTTC	CASSQITGASNYGYTF	TRBV3-1/TRBV3-2	TRBJ1-2	NA	TRBD1
TGTGCCAGCAGCCAAGAGTGGCCAGCGGATGGGGGGTCCTACAATGAGCAGTTCTTC	CASSQEWPADGGSYNEQFF	TRBV4-2	TRBJ2-1	NA	NA
TGTGCCAGCTCACCACCGGGCGGGAGAATCTCCTACGAGCAGTACTTC	CASSPPGGRISYEQYF	TRBV18	TRBJ2-7	once	TRBD2
TGTGCCAGCAGCTCTGGCGGGGAGTACCAAGAGACCCAGTACTTC	CASSSGGEYQETQYF	TRBV7-2	TRBJ2-5	NA	NA
TGCAGCGTTGAAGATACGGCGGGGGGGGCGTTTAATGGCTACACCTTC	CSVEDTAGGAFNGYTF	TRBV29-1	TRBJ1-2	once	NA
TGTGCCAGCACCGAAAGAGAGGGGCCACGGGGGCCCTACGAGCAGTACTTC	CASTEREGPRGPYEQYF	TRBV2	TRBJ2-7	NA	NA
TGTGCCTGGGGTGACAGGGGCGTCAATCAGCCCCAGCATTTT	CAWGDRGVNQPQHF	TRBV30	TRBJ1-5	NA	TRBD1
TGTGCCAGTAGTATAGATAGCCAGGCGAGTACCGGGGAGCTGTTTTTT	CASSIDSQASTGELFF	TRBV19	TRBJ2-2	NA	NA
TGTGCCAGCAGTTCATTAGGCGAATATGGCTACACCTTC	CASSSLGEYGYTF	TRBV7-2	TRBJ1-2	NA	NA
TGTGCCAGCAGCCAAGAATTGGGCGGGAGTACATACGAGCAGTACTTC	CASSQELGGSTYEQYF	TRBV4-2	TRBJ2-7	NA	TRBD2
TGTGCCAGCAGCCTTAACACAGGGTGGACAGATACGCAGTATTTT	CASSLNTGWTDTQYF	TRBV27	TRBJ2-3	NA	NA
TGTGCCAGTAGCTGGACTATGACCCGGTTCTACGAGCAGTACTTC	CASSWTMTRFYEQYF	TRBV19	TRBJ2-7	NA	NA
TGTGCCAGCAGCCCCGACTCAGCCGGTAATGAGCAGTTCTTC	CASSPDSAGNEQFF	TRBV11-1	TRBJ2-1	NA	NA
TGTGCCAGCAGCGTAGAGCCAGGGTCATACGAGCAGTACTTC	CASSVEPGSYEQYF	TRBV9	TRBJ2-7	once	NA
TGCGCCAGCAGCTCTAACCAGATAACTAGCGGGAGGGCCTCCTACAATGAGCAGTTCTTC	CASSSNQITSGRASYNEQFF	TRBV5-1	TRBJ2-1	NA	TRBD2
TGTGCCAGCAGCACAGGATCAACTAATGAAAAACTGTTTTTT	CASSTGSTNEKLFF	TRBV6-5	TRBJ1-4	few	NA
TGTGCCAGCAGCGCGGATCTTGGGGGGCGGAACACTGAAGCTTTCTTT	CASSADLGGRNTEAFF	TRBV5-5	TRBJ1-1	NA	NA
TGTGCCAGCAGCTTAGGACCCGGACAGGGTGTAGGAAAACTGTTTTTT	CASSLGPGQGVGKLFF	TRBV7-2	TRBJ1-4	once	TRBD1
TGTGCCAGCAGCCCGGGGGACGGGGGGTACGAGCAGTACTTC	CASSPGDGGYEQYF	TRBV6-5	TRBJ2-7	NA	TRBD2
TGTGCCAGCAGCTTCGGGGTTTTGCAGCCCCAGCATTTT	CASSFGVLQPQHF	TRBV7-2	TRBJ1-5	NA	NA
TGTGCCTGGAGTCCATGGAGGGGGGAGCAGTACTTC	CAWSPWRGEQYF	TRBV30	TRBJ2-7	NA	NA
TGTGCCAACGGACAGGGAGAAACTGAAGCTTTCTTT	CANGQGETEAFF	TRBV10-3	TRBJ1-1	NA	TRBD1
TGTGCCAGCAGCAGAACAGGGGGAGGTACTGAAGCTTTCTTT	CASSRTGGGTEAFF	TRBV7-9	TRBJ1-1	NA	TRBD1
TGTGCCAGCAGTTTAACTGTTGGGGGGCAGTACTTC	CASSLTVGGQYF	TRBV28	TRBJ2-7	NA	NA
TGTGCCTGGAGTGTAGGGCCAGGGGGGCAGCCCCAGCATTTT	CAWSVGPGGQPQHF	TRBV30	TRBJ1-5	NA	TRBD1
TGTGCCAGCAGCCCAGGGGGAGGAACTGAAGCTTTCTTT	CASSPGGGTEAFF	TRBV14	TRBJ1-1	NA	TRBD1
TGTGCCACCAGCGATCGGGCCTACACTGAAGCTTTCTTT	CATSDRAYTEAFF	TRBV24-1	TRBJ1-1	NA	NA